A single sample gave rise to the 25 T cell receptor beta chains below, sequenced in a study of cytotoxic CD8 clonotypes in ibrutinib-treated CLL. The repertoire was sequenced with immunoSEQ multiplex PCR; TCRdb's copy has only in-frame clones and lacks some. The repertoire holds hundreds of thousands of clones, with 70% as singletons. The sequences come from PBMCs, collected after 24 months of ibrutinib treatment. These receptors all come from a human donor with chronic lymphocytic leukemia.

The CDR3 nucleotides read TGTGCCAGCAGTTTCTCGGGACGGTCAAACTATGGCTACACCTTC. It encodes CASSFSGRSNYGYTF. The chain carries TRBV27 and TRBJ1-2, with D possibly TRBD1 on 5 matching bases. Germline CDR1 reads MNHEY; CDR2 reads SMNVEV (reference sequence). V was shortened by 3 bases and J by 2 bases, with 13 bases between the two germline ends. This CDR3 has 15 amino acids.

This clone came up once. The V and J genes are TRBV9 and TRBJ1-2; D gene ambiguous. V shed 7 bases and J shed 5 bases, with 9 bases lying between them. CDR3 size: 11 residues. Germline V CDR1 and CDR2: SGDLS, YYNGEE. CDR3 in amino acids: CASARDYGYTF. In nucleotides, the CDR3 is TGTGCCAGCGCACGGGATTATGGCTACACCTTC.

This chain joins TRBV15 and TRBJ2-1; D might be TRBD2 (5 bases). The CDR3 loop spans 17 amino acids. Germline V gene lookup returns CDR1 LNHNV and CDR2 YYDKDF (reference sequence). The V and J ends lost 1 base and 1 base respectively, with 14 bases between them. The DNA for the CDR3 is TGTGCCACCAGCAGAGGTCGACTGCGCGGGTCCTACAATGAGCAGTTCTTC. The encoded protein is CATSRGRLRGSYNEQFF.

The V and J genes are TRBV9 and TRBJ2-7; no definite D call. The CDR3 consists of 14 residues. V lost 0 bases and J 1 base, leaving 8 bases between the germline ends. From germline, CDR1 is SGDLS and CDR2 YYNGEE. This CDR3 is CASSVGGQSYEQYF. The CDR3 DNA reads TGTGCCAGCAGCGTAGGAGGCCAATCCTACGAGCAGTACTTC.

This chain links TRBV6-5 with TRBJ2-2; D gene uncertain. V gave up 2 bases and J gave up 2 bases, with 6 bases separating them. This CDR3 is 14 amino acids long. Germline CDR1 MNHEY, CDR2 SVGAGI. The CDR3 DNA sequence: TGTGCCAGCAGTTACGCCTTCAACACCGGGGAGCTGTTTTTT. Translation gives CASSYAFNTGELFF.

The V and J genes are TRBV29-1 and TRBJ2-7; 10 nucleotides line up with TRBD2. The length of the CDR3 is 14 residues. Germline CDR1 is SQVTM and CDR2 is ANQGSEA. V was pared by 5 bases and J by 7 bases, with 11 bases of the junction left unmatched. CDR3 DNA sequence: TGCAGCGTTCGGCTAGCGGGAGCGCTTCAGGAGCAGTACTTC. This codes for CSVRLAGALQEQYF.

J is TRBJ2-1 and V is TRBV6-5; TRBD2 matches at 11 bases. Germline V gene lookup returns CDR1 MNHEY and CDR2 SVGAGI. V shed 6 bases and J 7 bases; nucleotides not matched to a gene: 5. The CDR3 sequence is 14 residues long. In DNA form, the CDR3 reads TGTGCCAGCAGCCCCGGGACTAGCGGTAATGAGCAGTTCTTC. Translation: CASSPGTSGNEQFF.

The chain links TRBV28 to TRBJ1-4; D is undetermined. This CDR3 has 14 amino acids. Trimming removed 5 bases from V and 10 bases from J, with 17 bases in between. CDR1 and CDR2 from the germline V gene are MDHEN and SYDVKM. In DNA, the CDR3 is TGTGCCAGCAGTATAAACACGTACCCAAGAAAACTGTTTTTT. This codes for CASSINTYPRKLFF.

This clone was seen a few times. V usage is TRBV4-2 and J usage is TRBJ1-5, with a weak D call TRBD1 (5 bases). CDR1 and CDR2 from the germline V gene are LGHNA and YNFKEQ. V dropped 5 bases and J dropped 6 bases, with 14 bases sitting between them. The CDR3 loop spans 14 amino acids. CDR3 amino acids: CASSGTGGGQPQHF. CDR3 coding DNA: TGTGCCAGCAGCGGTACAGGAGGTGGTCAGCCCCAGCATTTT.

The chain combines TRBV12-5 with TRBJ1-1; 9 positions match TRBD1. Germline CDR1 reads LGHNT; CDR2 reads FRNRAP. Trimming at V came to 4 bases and at J to 3 bases, leaving 6 bases not matched to a gene. This CDR3 spans 15 amino acids. CDR3 sequence (DNA): TGTGCTAGTGGTTCCCGGGACAGGGACCACACTGAAGCTTTCTTT. Translation gives CASGSRDRDHTEAFF.

The chain combines TRBV7-2 with TRBJ2-1, with D perhaps matching TRBD1 (5 bases). CDR1 and CDR2 from the germline V gene are SGHTA and FQGNSA. The CDR3 extends over 13 amino acids. The V end lost 4 bases, the J end lost 5 bases, and 9 bases lay between the germline ends. The CDR3 DNA is TGTGCCAGCAGCTACGACAGCCACAATGAGCAGTTCTTC. This translates into CASSYDSHNEQFF.

This clone showed up just once. The chain employs TRBV4-2 and TRBJ2-7; 13 nucleotides match TRBD2. V lost 1 base to trimming and J lost 4 bases; unmatched junction nucleotides: 4. The CDR3 runs to 16 residues. CDR1 is LGHNA and CDR2 is YNFKEQ in the germline V gene. CDR3 in amino acids: CASSQGTGLAGYEQYF. The CDR3 DNA is TGTGCCAGCAGCCAAGGGACGGGACTAGCGGGATACGAGCAGTACTTC.

The rearrangement joins TRBV6-1 to TRBJ1-5; TRBD1 matches at 7 bases. The ends lost 0 bases at V and 7 bases at J; junction bases unmatched: 9. The CDR3 totals 16 residues. The germline V gene encodes CDR1 MNHNS and CDR2 SASEGT. DNA of the CDR3: TGTGCCAGCAGTGAAGCGACGACAGGGTGGGGCCAGCCCCAGCATTTT. Translating it yields CASSEATTGWGQPQHF.

In its sample, this clone was seen once. The V and J genes are TRBV19 and TRBJ2-7; D may be TRBD2 (6 bases). The ends were cut back, 2 bases at V and 4 bases at J, with 24 bases in the middle. Germline V gives CDR1 LNHDA, CDR2 SQIVND (reference sequence). The CDR3 runs to 18 residues. Here the CDR3 reads CASSISGGGEGAAYEQYF. Here the CDR3 DNA reads TGTGCCAGTAGTATATCCGGCGGAGGGGAAGGGGCAGCATACGAGCAGTACTTC.

This clone was observed once. This chain links TRBV5-1 with TRBJ1-1; D might be TRBD1 (5 bases). This CDR3 region has 15 residues. V dropped 0 bases and J dropped 3 bases, with 12 bases sitting between them. Germline-derived CDR1 and CDR2 are SGHRS and YFSETQ. Written as DNA, the CDR3 is TGCGCCAGCAGCTTGGCCTCGGGGGGACACACTGAAGCTTTCTTT. Protein product: CASSLASGGHTEAFF.

V and J are TRBV27 and TRBJ2-3; 9 bases line up with TRBD2. CDR1 and CDR2 (germline): MNHEY, SMNVEV (reference sequence). This CDR3 comprises 18 residues. V trimming: 1 base; J trimming: 2 bases; junction bases outside the gene matches: 10. The CDR3 here is CASSLLKDSGRFTDTQYF. CDR3 DNA sequence: TGTGCCAGCAGTTTATTAAAGGATAGCGGGAGATTCACAGATACGCAGTATTTT.

This sequence joins TRBV19 and TRBJ2-7, with TRBD2 matching over 7 bases. This CDR3 is built from 14 residues. V dropped 5 bases and J dropped 4; count of bases not matched to a gene: 8. The V gene's germline CDR1 is LNHDA and CDR2 SQIVND (reference sequence). CDR3 sequence reads: CASSPGREGYEQYF. The DNA for the CDR3 is TGTGCCAGTAGTCCGGGCAGGGAGGGTTACGAGCAGTACTTC.

The V gene is TRBV4-3, the J gene TRBJ2-1, with 11 bases fitting TRBD2. The CDR3 extends over 18 amino acids. Trimming removed 0 bases from V and 2 bases from J; junction bases left unmatched: 6. CDR1 LGHNA and CDR2 YSLEER come from the germline V gene. In DNA form, the CDR3 reads TGCGCCAGCAGCCAAGATGCGCGACTAGCGGGACCCTACAATGAGCAGTTCTTC. It specifies CASSQDARLAGPYNEQFF.

The rearrangement links TRBV2 to TRBJ1-1; the match to TRBD1 covers 8 bases. V trimming: 7 bases; J trimming: 4 bases; junction bases outside the gene matches: 11. The germline CDR1 and CDR2 sequences are SNHLY and FYNNEI. This CDR3 comprises 15 residues. The CDR3 loop is CASIKGQGAATEAFF. DNA for the CDR3: TGTGCCAGCATCAAAGGTCAGGGGGCCGCCACTGAAGCTTTCTTT.

This rearrangement joins TRBV25-1 to TRBJ1-2; TRBD1 might be the D (5 bases). V lost 8 bases and J lost 7, with 17 bases in between. This CDR3 has 13 residues. In germline, CDR1 is MGHDK, CDR2 SYGVNS. The DNA of the CDR3 is TGTGCCAGCCGAAAAGGGGATTGGATTGGCTACACCTTC. As protein: CASRKGDWIGYTF.

V and J are TRBV11-2 and TRBJ2-1; maybe TRBD2 (7 bases). The CDR3 covers 14 residues. Germline V CDR1 and CDR2: SGHAT, FQNNGV. Trimming stripped 8 bases from V and 8 bases from J, with 19 bases between. The CDR3 region is CASSPGQRDDEQFF. CDR3 bases: TGTGCCAGCTCCCCAGGACAGCGGGACGATGAGCAGTTCTTC.

This clone was observed a few times. The J gene is TRBJ2-7, the V gene TRBV5-1; no reliable D call. V was clipped by 4 bases and J by 6 bases, with 14 bases between them. The germline V gene encodes CDR1 SGHRS and CDR2 YFSETQ. CDR3 length equals 13 residues. CDR3 nucleotide sequence: TGCGCCAGCAGCAGCACCTTCGTAGGCGAGCAGTACTTC. It is translated as CASSSTFVGEQYF.

The table lists this clone with a few counts. The rearrangement joins TRBV5-1 to TRBJ2-5; D might be TRBD1 (5 bases). The length of the CDR3 is 15 residues. V lost 0 bases, J lost 5 bases, and 14 bases lay in between. CDR1 is SGHRS and CDR2 is YFSETQ in the germline V gene. The chain's CDR3 is CASSLGQSAGETQYF. The DNA for the CDR3 is TGCGCCAGCAGCTTGGGCCAATCGGCAGGGGAGACCCAGTACTTC.

The chain employs TRBV29-1 and TRBJ2-2; TRBD1 matches at 7 bases. Trimming cost V 4 bases and J 4 bases; bases outside gene matches: 6. Germline lookup yields CDR1 SQVTM and CDR2 ANQGSEA. The CDR3 spans 14 residues. CDR3 bases: TGCAGCGTTGTAAGACAGGGAAGCACCGGGGAGCTGTTTTTT. It yields the protein CSVVRQGSTGELFF.

This chain links TRBV28 with TRBJ2-1; weak D call: TRBD1 (6 bases). The germline gives CDR1 MDHEN, CDR2 SYDVKM. The CDR3 has 14 amino acids. Deletions cut 3 bases from V and 4 bases from J, with 10 bases between. The CDR3 loop reads CASSFGQIYNEQFF. The DNA of the CDR3 is TGTGCCAGCAGTTTTGGACAGATATACAATGAGCAGTTCTTC. The whole variable domain, filled in from reference TRBV28 and TRBJ2-1, reads DVKVTQSSRYLVKRTGEKVFLECVQDMDHENMFWYRQDPGLGLRLIYFSYDVKMKEKGDIPEGYSVSREKKERFSLILESASTNQTSMYLCASSFGQIYNEQFFGPGTRLTVL.